The clone carrying this T cell receptor (beta chain) has just a few counts. Assay used: immunoSEQ multiplex PCR; TCRdb lists only in-frame clones, some missing. There are 50,000 to 65,000 clones in the sample; about 78% occur only once, and 0.77% lies in the top ten. The data derive from a study of memory CD4+ T cells and cytomegalovirus serostatus. Single viable CD3+CD4+CD8-CD45RO+ cells were sorted as the memory CD4+ T cells. The CDR3 contains 16 residues. The germline V gene encodes CDR1 LNHNV and CDR2 YYDKDF (reference sequence). The V end lost 0 bases, the J end lost 4 bases, and 13 bases lay between the germline ends.

The sequence was obtained from an adult in good health and CMV-seronegative. The chain combines TRBV15 with TRBJ1-3; D may be TRBD1 (5 bases). The sample was memory CD4+ T cells from blood. CDR3: CATSREGPGLGNTIYF. For the CDR3, the DNA is TGTGCCACCAGCAGAGAGGGACCCGGTCTCGGAAACACCATATATTTT.